The present entry profiles one TCR beta chain with its context. The target antigen is unknown. This sample is drawn from a study of cytomegalovirus exposure and HLA in healthy donors. Researchers ran the PCR with 60 Vbeta and 13 Jbeta primers. Assay used: immunoSEQ multiplex PCR; TCRdb lists only in-frame clones, some missing. Among 250,000 or so clones listed, over 65% were seen once. Study-wide points: The authors confirmed in vitro that a few CMV-associated chains were specific for CMV antigens. Presence/absence analyses rested on an assumption that sequencing depth was roughly uniform across donors. Analyzed later, association rates of TCRs varied across HLA loci, with DRB1 most and HLA-C fewest. The study reported that TCR beta sequences accurately predicted HLA-A and HLA-B alleles in most subjects.

Sequencing was performed on PBMCs. The receptor's source is a human donor in good health.

Here the CDR3 DNA reads TGCGCCAGCAGTGGACAGCGCCAGGAGGGCTACACCTTC. This sequence encodes CASSGQRQEGYTF. The chain recombines TRBV10-1 with TRBJ1-2, with TRBD1 as a possible D gene (5 bases). The ends were cut back, 4 bases at V and 8 bases at J, with 14 bases in the middle. The CDR3 sequence is 13 residues long. Germline loops: CDR1 WNHNN, CDR2 SYGVQD (reference sequence).